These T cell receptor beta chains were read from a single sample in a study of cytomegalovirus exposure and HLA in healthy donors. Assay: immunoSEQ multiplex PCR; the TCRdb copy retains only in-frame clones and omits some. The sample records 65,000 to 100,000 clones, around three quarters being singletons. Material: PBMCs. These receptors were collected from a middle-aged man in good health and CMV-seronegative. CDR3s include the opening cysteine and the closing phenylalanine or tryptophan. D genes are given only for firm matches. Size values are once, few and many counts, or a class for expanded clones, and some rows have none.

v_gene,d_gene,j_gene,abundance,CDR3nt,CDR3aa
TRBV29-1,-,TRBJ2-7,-,TGCAGCGTTGAAACTCCTGTCTACGAGCAGTACTTC,CSVETPVYEQYF
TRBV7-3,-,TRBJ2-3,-,TGTGCCAGCGGGCAGGCGTCTAGCACAGATACGCAGTATTTT,CASGQASSTDTQYF
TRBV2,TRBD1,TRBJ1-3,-,TGTGCCAAATCCGGGACAGGGGGCTTAGGCTCTGGAAACACCATATATTTT,CAKSGTGGLGSGNTIYF
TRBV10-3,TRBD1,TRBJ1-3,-,TGTGCCATCAGCCCGCGGACAGGGGTCGACACCATATATTTT,CAISPRTGVDTIYF
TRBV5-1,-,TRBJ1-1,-,TGCGCCAGCAGCTTGGAGGGGTTCACTGAAGCTTTCTTT,CASSLEGFTEAFF
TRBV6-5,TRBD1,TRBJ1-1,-,TGTGCCAGCAGTCCCCGGGCAGGGGGCTGGACTGAAGCTTTCTTT,CASSPRAGGWTEAFF
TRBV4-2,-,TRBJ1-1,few,TGTGCCAGCAGCCAAGTAGTGGTCTCTAACACTGAAGCTTTCTTT,CASSQVVVSNTEAFF
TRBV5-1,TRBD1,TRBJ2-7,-,TGCGCCAGCAGAACAGGGGTCGAGCAGTACTTC,CASRTGVEQYF
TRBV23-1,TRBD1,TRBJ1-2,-,TGCGCCAGCAGTCCCTCCCCGGGACAGGGATCTTTGAGGTATGGCTACACCTTC,CASSPSPGQGSLRYGYTF
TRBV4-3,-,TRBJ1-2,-,TGCGCCAGCAGCCAAGATCTTTTTGTAGAGGACTATGGCTACACCTTC,CASSQDLFVEDYGYTF
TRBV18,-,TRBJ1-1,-,TGTGCCAGCTCACCACCAGGCCAGGGGACGACTTTCTTT,CASSPPGQGTTFF
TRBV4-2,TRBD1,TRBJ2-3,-,TGTGCCAGCAGCGCAACCGGACAGGGGGCTTCAGATACGCAGTATTTT,CASSATGQGASDTQYF
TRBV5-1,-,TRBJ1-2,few,TGCGCCAGCAGCTTGGGTCCAGTGATTAACTATGGCTACACCTTC,CASSLGPVINYGYTF
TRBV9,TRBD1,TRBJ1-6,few,TGTGCCAGCAGCCCCCAGACAGGGTATGCTTCACCCCTCCACTTT,CASSPQTGYASPLHF
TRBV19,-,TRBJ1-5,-,TGTGCCAGTACCACTAGGGATAGTCAGCCCCAGCATTTT,CASTTRDSQPQHF
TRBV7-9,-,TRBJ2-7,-,TGTGCCAGCAGCGCGAGAAGGACACCCAAACCCTACGAGCAGTACTTC,CASSARRTPKPYEQYF
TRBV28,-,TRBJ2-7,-,TGTGCCAGCAGCGCTCCCCGGAGCTCCTACGAGCAGTACTTC,CASSAPRSSYEQYF
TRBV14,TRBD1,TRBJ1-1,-,TGTGCCAGCAGCCTTAACAGGGGCACTGAAGCTTTCTTT,CASSLNRGTEAFF
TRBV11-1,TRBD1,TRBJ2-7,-,TGTGCCAGCAGCTTATCCCGGACAGGGGCACCATACGAGCAGTACTTC,CASSLSRTGAPYEQYF
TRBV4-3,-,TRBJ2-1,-,TGCGCCAGCAGCCAAGAATCTAGCCTCTTGGCCAATGAGCAGTTCTTC,CASSQESSLLANEQFF
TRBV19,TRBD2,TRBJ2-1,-,TGTGCCAGTAGTATAGTGGGGGGGGGTTACAATGAGCAGTTCTTC,CASSIVGGGYNEQFF
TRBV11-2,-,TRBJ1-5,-,TGTGCCAGCAGCTTAGAACAGCACAATCAGCCCCAGCATTTT,CASSLEQHNQPQHF
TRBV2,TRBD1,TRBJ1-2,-,TGTGCCAGCAGTAACATTGGGACAGCCTTAAGCGGTGGCTACACCTTC,CASSNIGTALSGGYTF
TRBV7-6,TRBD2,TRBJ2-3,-,TGTGCCAGCAGCTTAGTCCCTAGCGGGGGTTTAGATACGCAGTATTTT,CASSLVPSGGLDTQYF
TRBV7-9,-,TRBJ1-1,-,TGTGCCAGCAGCTTGACAAGTACTGAAGCTTTCTTT,CASSLTSTEAFF
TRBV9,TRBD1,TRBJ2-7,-,TGTGCCAGCAGCGTAGCAGGACAGGGATTCAACGAGCAGTACTTC,CASSVAGQGFNEQYF
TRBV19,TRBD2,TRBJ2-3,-,TGTGCCAGTAGTATACGGCCCCAGACTAGCGGGGGGGCCGGCACAGATACGCAGTATTTT,CASSIRPQTSGGAGTDTQYF
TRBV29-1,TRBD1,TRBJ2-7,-,TGCAGCGTCACCGGGACAGGGAAGTACGAGCAGTACTTC,CSVTGTGKYEQYF
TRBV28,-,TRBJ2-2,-,TGTGCCAGCACAACCCCCACCGAGGCTCAAACCGGGGAGCTGTTTTTT,CASTTPTEAQTGELFF
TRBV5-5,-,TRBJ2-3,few,TGTGCCAGCAGCTATCCGGGAATTAGCACAGATACGCAGTATTTT,CASSYPGISTDTQYF
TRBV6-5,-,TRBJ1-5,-,TGTGCCAGCAGTTACTCGCGGGGGAGCAATCAGCCCCAGCATTTT,CASSYSRGSNQPQHF